Listed below are T cell receptor beta chains from one sample, sequenced in a study of glioma-infiltrating T cells. One entry per CDR3 protein results from TCRdb running MiXCR on the multiplex PCR reads. The repertoire consists of approximately 190,000 distinct CDR3 sequences, with 32% occurring once and the leading ten covering just over 20%. The sequencing sample was made of glioma tissue, nonneoplastic brain tissue, or PBMCs (not recorded which). These receptor sequences come from a human donor with low-grade glioma or glioblastoma, undergoing nonglioma brain surgery, or in good health (not recorded which). Each CDR3 is given with its conserved first and last residue. The order of the fields is CDR3 DNA, CDR3 protein, V gene, J gene, clone size, D gene. A D gene is named only where the DNA matches it firmly. Clone size is not always given. Where it is, it says once, few, many or a class for expanded clones.

CDR3nt: TGTGCCTGGAGTGCCGCGCAGAGAGAGACCCAGTACTTC; CDR3aa: CAWSAAQRETQYF; v_gene: TRBV28; j_gene: TRBJ2-5; abundance: .; d_gene: .
CDR3nt: TGTGCCAGCAGTCCCACCGGGAGGTCCCAAGAGACCCAGTACTTC; CDR3aa: CASSPTGRSQETQYF; v_gene: TRBV6-2/TRBV6-3; j_gene: TRBJ2-5; abundance: .; d_gene: TRBD2
CDR3nt: TGCGCCAGCAGCCCGATCCCAGGGGACGAAAAACTGTTTTTT; CDR3aa: CASSPIPGDEKLFF; v_gene: TRBV5-1; j_gene: TRBJ1-4; abundance: .; d_gene: .
CDR3nt: TGTGCCAGCAGTGACCTTTCAGGGAAAGACTATGGCTACACCTTC; CDR3aa: CASSDLSGKDYGYTF; v_gene: TRBV6-1; j_gene: TRBJ1-2; abundance: many; d_gene: .
CDR3nt: TGTTCCAGCAGCCCATTTGGCCGTCTCGGAGCTTTCTTT; CDR3aa: CSSSPFGRLGAFF; v_gene: TRBV28; j_gene: TRBJ1-1; abundance: .; d_gene: .
CDR3nt: TGTGCCAGCCGTTACCAGTCGGGGAGTGGCGAGCAGTACTTC; CDR3aa: CASRYQSGSGEQYF; v_gene: TRBV27; j_gene: TRBJ2-7; abundance: many; d_gene: .
CDR3nt: TGCAGTGCTAGGGGGGACGGGGTAAACACTGAAGCTTTATTT; CDR3aa: CSARGDGVNTEALF; v_gene: TRBV20-1; j_gene: TRBJ1-1; abundance: .; d_gene: .
CDR3nt: TGTGCCAGCAAAATGGCTAGTCGCGAGACCCAGTACTTC; CDR3aa: CASKMASRETQYF; v_gene: TRBV7-9; j_gene: TRBJ2-5; abundance: many; d_gene: .
CDR3nt: TGCAGCGGGGGACTAGCGGGAAGCGAGCAGTACTTC; CDR3aa: CSGGLAGSEQYF; v_gene: TRBV29-1; j_gene: TRBJ2-7; abundance: many; d_gene: TRBD2
CDR3nt: TGCAGCGCTTCCGCGGCTAGCGGGCCCTACGAGCAGTACTTC; CDR3aa: CSASAASGPYEQYF; v_gene: TRBV29-1; j_gene: TRBJ2-7; abundance: .; d_gene: TRBD2
CDR3nt: TGTGCCAGCAGTGACTGGGCAAATTACTACGAGCAGTACTTC; CDR3aa: CASSDWANYYEQYF; v_gene: TRBV2; j_gene: TRBJ2-7; abundance: many; d_gene: .
CDR3nt: TGTGCCAGCAGCCAAGGTTGGCAGCCTAAAAACTATGGCTACACCTTC; CDR3aa: CASSQGWQPKNYGYTF; v_gene: TRBV3-1; j_gene: TRBJ1-2; abundance: few; d_gene: .
CDR3nt: TGTGCCAGCAGCCCGCCCGTTACTAGCGGTTACAATGAGCAGTTCTTC; CDR3aa: CASSPPVTSGYNEQFF; v_gene: TRBV3-1; j_gene: TRBJ2-1; abundance: .; d_gene: TRBD2
CDR3nt: TGCGCCAACAGCTCGGGCCCCTTCTACCGAGTGACCCAGTACTTT; CDR3aa: CANSSGPFYRVTQYF; v_gene: TRBV5-1; j_gene: TRBJ2-5; abundance: .; d_gene: .
CDR3nt: TGTGCCAGCAGTATGGGGGGTCGGACTGAAGCTTTCTTT; CDR3aa: CASSMGGRTEAFF; v_gene: TRBV28; j_gene: TRBJ1-1; abundance: many; d_gene: .